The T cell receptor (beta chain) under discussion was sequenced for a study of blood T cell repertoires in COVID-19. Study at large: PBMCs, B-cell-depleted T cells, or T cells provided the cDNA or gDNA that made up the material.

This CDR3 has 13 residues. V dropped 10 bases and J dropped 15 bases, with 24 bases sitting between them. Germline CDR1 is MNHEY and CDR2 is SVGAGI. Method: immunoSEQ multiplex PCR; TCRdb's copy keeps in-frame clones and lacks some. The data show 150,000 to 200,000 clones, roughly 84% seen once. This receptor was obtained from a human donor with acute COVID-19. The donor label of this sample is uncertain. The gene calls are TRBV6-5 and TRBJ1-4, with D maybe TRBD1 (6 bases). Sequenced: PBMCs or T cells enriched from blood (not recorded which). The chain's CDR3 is CATMGDIFPNLFF. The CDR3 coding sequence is TGTGCCACCATGGGGGACATTTTCCCAAACTTGTTTTTT.